Following are 17 T cell receptor beta chains from one sample sequenced in a study of cytomegalovirus exposure and HLA in healthy donors (dated by TCRdb to the late 2010s). Libraries were built with the immunoSEQ multiplex PCR assay. A mixture of 60 forward primers for TCR Vbeta segments and 13 reverse primers for TCR Jbeta segments was used in the multiplex PCR. Held by TCRdb, this immuneACCESS table contains in-frame sequences only and omits some clones. Under half of the omission traces to an unresolved V gene where checked; the cause of the rest is unknown. The sample table lists around 45,000 clones, approximately 65% of them with a count of one. The leading ten clones occupy about 6% of the sample. The material sequenced was PBMCs. The receptors shown here come from a man aged 25 to 45 in good health and CMV-seronegative.

V is TRBV5-1 and J is TRBJ1-1, with TRBD1 matching over 10 bases. This CDR3 comprises 16 residues. Germline lookup yields CDR1 SGHRS and CDR2 YFSETQ. With 2 bases clipped from V and 5 bases from J, the junction kept 9 bases outside the gene matches. Here the CDR3 DNA reads TGCGCCAGCAGCTTTAATGTCCGGGACAGGGGTACTGAAGCTTTCTTT. Its translation: CASSFNVRDRGTEAFF.

Details on this clone: The junction differs from germline at one of its ends, possibly a read error. V usage is TRBV4-1 and J usage is TRBJ2-4, with 8 nucleotides matching TRBD1. Germline CDR1 and CDR2: MGHRA and YSYEKL. The CDR3 loop spans 13 amino acids. The CDR3 reads CASSQVFQGAFRF. In DNA, the CDR3 is TGCGCCAGCAGCCAAGTGTTTCAGGGGGCGTTTCGATTC.

The V call is TRBV7-9, the J call TRBJ1-4, with TRBD1 as a possible D gene (5 bases). The germline V gene encodes CDR1 SEHNR and CDR2 FQNEAQ (reference sequence). The CDR3 extends over 15 amino acids. The ends were cut back, 3 bases at V and 2 bases at J, with 10 bases in the middle. CDR3 protein: CASSFPTDTNEKLFF. In DNA form, the CDR3 reads TGTGCCAGCAGCTTCCCGACAGATACTAATGAAAAACTGTTTTTT.

This chain joins TRBV7-2 and TRBJ2-7; 9 bases fit TRBD2. Unmatched junction bases numbered 1, after V lost 3 bases and J lost 1 base. Germline CDR1 is SGHTA and CDR2 is FQGNSA. CDR3 length equals 14 residues. The CDR3 sequence is CASSLLAGSYEQYF. The CDR3 region has the DNA TGTGCCAGCAGCTTGCTAGCGGGATCCTACGAGCAGTACTTC.

The chain has TRBV5-6 and TRBJ2-3; D might be TRBD2 (7 bases). Germline V gene sequence: CDR1 SGHDT, CDR2 YYEEEE. Trimming cost V 1 base and J 4 bases, with 13 bases left between them. The CDR3 has 15 residues. The chain's CDR3 is CASSLQGRAADTQYF. The CDR3, as DNA: TGTGCCAGCAGCTTGCAGGGGAGGGCCGCAGATACGCAGTATTTT.

The chain uses TRBV25-1 and TRBJ2-2; D might be TRBD1 (6 bases). The length of the CDR3 is 13 residues. CDR1 MGHDK and CDR2 SYGVNS come from the germline V gene. V lost 9 bases and J 1 base, leaving 9 bases between the germline ends. CDR3 residues: CASTGLNTGELFF. The CDR3 DNA is TGTGCCAGTACAGGGTTGAACACCGGGGAGCTGTTTTTT.

This rearrangement joins TRBV30 to TRBJ1-2; unclear D gene. This CDR3 is built from 11 residues. The germline CDR1 and CDR2 sequences are GTSNPN and SVGIG (reference sequence). Trimming took 2 bases from V and 8 from J, leaving 9 bases between them. CDR3 bases: TGTGCCTGGAGTCCCCTGAGGGGCTACACCTTC. Encoded protein: CAWSPLRGYTF. Variable domain in full (rest from reference TRBV30 and TRBJ1-2): SQTIHQWPATLVQPVGSPLSLECTVEGTSNPNLYWYRQAAGRGLQLLFYSVGIGQISSEVPQNLSASRPQDRQFILSSKKLLLSDSGFYLCAWSPLRGYTFGSGTRLTVV.

This sequence joins TRBV5-4 and TRBJ1-2; D is unresolved. The V gene lost 1 base and the J gene lost 7 bases, with 14 bases spanning the gap. This CDR3 is built from 14 residues. CDR1 is SGHNT and CDR2 is YYREEE in the germline V gene (reference sequence). CDR3 sequence (DNA): TGTGCCAGCAGCTTGTCTACAGACCCTTTTGGCTACACCTTC. Protein: CASSLSTDPFGYTF.

This chain uses TRBV6-5 with TRBJ1-5, with TRBD1 matching over 7 bases. The CDR3 contains 15 residues. V was pared by 6 bases and J by 6 bases, with 11 bases of the junction left unmatched. In germline, CDR1 is MNHEY, CDR2 SVGAGI. CDR3 sequence: CASSQGQAASQPQHF. The CDR3 DNA is TGTGCCAGCAGCCAAGGACAGGCCGCTAGTCAGCCCCAGCATTTT.

V gene TRBV6-5 combines with J gene TRBJ2-2; the match to TRBD2 covers 9 bases. CDR3 length equals 15 residues. Germline-derived CDR1 and CDR2 are MNHEY and SVGAGI. V was pared by 3 bases and J by 6 bases, with 5 bases of the junction left unmatched. CDR3 region: CASSYNGGRAGELFF. The CDR3 DNA is TGTGCCAGCAGTTATAACGGCGGGAGGGCCGGGGAGCTGTTTTTT.

The V and J genes are TRBV7-9 and TRBJ2-2; TRBD2 agrees at 11 bases. The V gene end was trimmed by 0 bases and the J gene end by 3 bases; junction bases not matched to a gene: 3. There are 17 residues in the CDR3. CDR1 is SEHNR, CDR2 FQNEAQ, per germline (reference sequence). The CDR3: CASSLATSGIYTGELFF. CDR3 coding DNA: TGTGCCAGCAGCTTAGCGACTAGCGGGATATACACCGGGGAGCTGTTTTTT.

This chain links TRBV2 with TRBJ2-7; TRBD1 matches at 7 bases. The CDR3 length is 13 residues. Trimming removed 6 bases from V and 6 bases from J; junction bases left unmatched: 8. CDR1 and CDR2 from the germline V gene are SNHLY and FYNNEI. CDR3 nucleotides: TGTGCCAGCAGCGGGACAGCCCTCGCCGAGCAGTACTTC. Encoded protein: CASSGTALAEQYF.

J is TRBJ2-7 and V is TRBV10-3, with 7 bases fitting TRBD1. CDR3 length equals 13 residues. The V gene end was trimmed by 2 bases and the J gene end by 6 bases; junction bases not matched to a gene: 4. Germline assignment: CDR1 ENHRY and CDR2 SYGVKD. CDR3 region: CAISEAHRGEQYF. The CDR3, as DNA: TGTGCCATCAGTGAGGCGCACAGGGGCGAGCAGTACTTC.

This sequence joins TRBV5-6 and TRBJ2-1; 7 positions agree with TRBD1. The CDR3 consists of 14 residues. V lost 6 bases and J lost 3; bases outside the gene matches: 6. Germline loops: CDR1 SGHDT, CDR2 YYEEEE. As DNA, the CDR3 is TGTGCCAGCACCACAGGGGATGGCTACAATGAGCAGTTCTTC. Translating gives CASTTGDGYNEQFF.

This sequence joins TRBV5-6 and TRBJ2-4; 9 bases fit TRBD2. Germline V gene lookup returns CDR1 SGHDT and CDR2 YYEEEE. The CDR3 is 18 residues long. Trimming at V came to 0 bases and at J to 0 bases, leaving 7 bases not matched to a gene. This chain's CDR3 is CASSLGGRGGVAKNIQYF. Written as DNA, the CDR3 is TGTGCCAGCAGCTTGGGCGGGAGGGGCGGGGTAGCCAAAAACATTCAGTACTTC.

The rearrangement joins TRBV29-1 to TRBJ1-2, with a possible D match to TRBD1 (5 bases). V lost 4 bases to trimming and J lost 1 base, with 16 bases between them. CDR1 and CDR2 (germline): SQVTM, ANQGSEA. This CDR3 has 15 residues. CDR3 sequence (DNA): TGCAGCGTTGTTGGGGCAAGTAATCTTAACTATGGCTACACCTTC. Protein product: CSVVGASNLNYGYTF.

Of note for this clone: One junction end does not reproduce the germline sequence, and a read error may be involved. Additional DNA sequences in this sample encode the identical CDR3. The V call is TRBV27, the J call TRBJ1-1, with TRBD1 matching over 7 bases. Germline V CDR1 and CDR2: MNHEY, SMNVEV (reference sequence). This CDR3 is 14 amino acids long. The CDR3 sequence: CASSWVQGGTEAFF. As DNA, the CDR3 is TGTGCCAGCAGTTGGGTCCAGGGGGGCACTGAGGCTTTCTTT.